What follows is one T cell receptor beta chain and its context. The antigen remains unidentified. One end of the junction is discordant with germline, which a read error may explain. Whoever was chosen for sequencing had shown CD8+CD57+ cell expansion by flow cytometry. These data come from a study of CD8+CD57+ T cells in acquired aplastic anemia. Overall study findings and caveats: Patients and controls were found to share fewer than 35 CD8+ CDR3 sequences.

TCR beta VDJ and CDR3 were profiled, and genomic DNA was the template. From the reads, TCRdb called clonotypes with MiXCR, one entry per CDR3 protein. The profile covers under 350,000 distinct CDR3 sequences, with under 60% appearing a single time and 1.3% taken by the ten largest. The origin of this receptor is a human donor with aplastic anemia. The sample taken for sequencing was sorted CD4+, CD8+, or CD8+CD57+ T cells (not recorded which) from PBMCs.

CDR3 DNA: TGTGCCGGCAGTGCCGGGACAGGGGGCATGAGTTCACCCCTCCACTTT. Encoded protein: CAGSAGTGGMSSPLHF. This rearrangement joins TRBV2 to TRBJ1-6; TRBD1 matches 12 bases. Germline CDR1 reads SNHLY; CDR2 reads FYNNEI. The CDR3 is made up of 16 amino acids. Drawing the rest from reference TRBV2 and TRBJ1-6, the complete variable domain is EPEVTQTPSHQVTQMGQEVILRCVPISNHLYFYWYRQILGQKVEFLVSFYNNEISEKSEIFDDQFSVERPDGSNFTLKIRSTKLEDSAMYFCAGSAGTGGMSSPLHFGNGTRLTVT.